A selection of T cell receptor beta chains follows, all from one sample in a study of shared clonotypes between healthy human individuals. This table comes from immunoSEQ multiplex PCR, and its TCRdb copy is limited to in-frame clones, with some not included. Of about 2 million clones listed, 85% to 95% are singletons. The sequenced sample was naive CD4+ T cells sorted from blood. These receptor sequences come from a man in his late teens or twenties in good health. The CDR3 runs from the conserved cysteine through the conserved F or W. A D gene is named only where the DNA matches it firmly. The size field is filled for only some rows; it gives once, few, many or a size class.

J gene,D gene,clone size,V gene,CDR3 DNA,CDR3 protein
TRBJ2-5,NA,NA,TRBV2,TGTGCCAGCGCCACAATTTACAAAGAGACCCAGTACTTC,CASATIYKETQYF
TRBJ2-7,TRBD1,NA,TRBV28,TGTGCCAGTGGACCACCGGGACAGGTACGCTACGAGCAGTACTTC,CASGPPGQVRYEQYF
TRBJ1-3,NA,once,TRBV28,TGTGCCAGCAGTTTATGGGGGACACCGACGGCCATATATTTT,CASSLWGTPTAIYF
TRBJ1-1,NA,NA,TRBV25-1,TGTGCCAGCAGTGAACACTATTACACTGAAGCTTTCTTT,CASSEHYYTEAFF
TRBJ2-7,TRBD2,NA,TRBV7-3,TGTGCCAGCAGCTTATCCGGGGAGGGGTCCTACGAGCAGTACTTC,CASSLSGEGSYEQYF
TRBJ1-2,NA,NA,TRBV7-2,TGTGCCAGCAGCTTGGGCGTAGGGGCTAACTATGGCTACACCTTC,CASSLGVGANYGYTF
TRBJ1-1,NA,NA,TRBV5-1,TGCGCCAGCAGCTATTCGGGAGGACAGACGCTGAACACTGAAGCTTTCTTT,CASSYSGGQTLNTEAFF
TRBJ2-7,TRBD2,NA,TRBV10-2,TGCGCCAGCCGGGCACTAGCGGGACTCTACGAGCAGTACTTC,CASRALAGLYEQYF
TRBJ1-3,TRBD1,NA,TRBV28,TGTGCCAGCAGTTCCGGGACAGTCTCTGGAAACACCATATATTTT,CASSSGTVSGNTIYF
TRBJ2-2,NA,NA,TRBV10-3,TGTGCCATCAGTGACGTAGGGGACACGGAAACCGGGGAGCTGTTTTTT,CAISDVGDTETGELFF
TRBJ2-4,NA,NA,TRBV18,TGTGCCAGCTCACCAGGAGAAGTAGCCAAAAACATTCAGTACTTC,CASSPGEVAKNIQYF
TRBJ1-2,TRBD1,once,TRBV4-1,TGCGCCAGCAGCCGCCCCGACAGGGACGCGGGCTACACCTTC,CASSRPDRDAGYTF
TRBJ2-3,TRBD2,NA,TRBV7-2,TGTGCCAGCAGCTTAGCTAGCGGGAAGGCTCTCGGCACAGATACGCAGTATTTT,CASSLASGKALGTDTQYF
TRBJ2-1,NA,NA,TRBV11-3,TGTGCCAGCAGCTTAGTAGGTGATGAGCAGTTCTTC,CASSLVGDEQFF
TRBJ1-1,NA,once,TRBV30,TGTGCCTGGAGTAAGGGCCGAAGTTACACTGAAGCTTTCTTT,CAWSKGRSYTEAFF
TRBJ1-1,NA,few,TRBV30,TGTGCCTGGAGTCGGTGGGGGGCTGACACTGAAGCTTTCTTT,CAWSRWGADTEAFF
TRBJ2-5,NA,NA,TRBV19,TGTGCCAGTAGTATACAGGGTACTCCAGAGACCCAGTACTTC,CASSIQGTPETQYF
TRBJ1-3,NA,NA,TRBV18,TGTGCCAGCTCAGTGGACTCTGGAAACACCATATATTTT,CASSVDSGNTIYF
TRBJ2-3,TRBD1,NA,TRBV7-2,TGTGCCAGCAGCTCGGGACAGCACACAGATACGCAGTATTTT,CASSSGQHTDTQYF
TRBJ1-1,NA,NA,TRBV11-3,TGTGCCAGCAGCTTAGGAACAGGGTACGGGAACACTGAAGCTTTCTTT,CASSLGTGYGNTEAFF
TRBJ1-2,NA,NA,TRBV5-1,TGCGCCAGCAGCTTGGCATCGGACAGAAACTATGGCTACACCTTC,CASSLASDRNYGYTF
TRBJ2-1,TRBD1,NA,TRBV5-6,TGTGCCAGCAGGCCCGGGACAGGGTCGTTCAATGAGCAGTTCTTC,CASRPGTGSFNEQFF
TRBJ2-3,NA,once,TRBV11-2,TGTGCCAGCAGTCGAGGACTCCGAAGTGATACGCAGTATTTT,CASSRGLRSDTQYF
TRBJ1-4,NA,NA,TRBV6-1,TGTGCCAGCAGTACCGGCAGGGCTCTGGGGGAAAAACTGTTTTTT,CASSTGRALGEKLFF
TRBJ1-2,NA,NA,TRBV6-6,TGTGCCAGCAGTTACAGGGACATCCGCTACGGCTACACCTTC,CASSYRDIRYGYTF
TRBJ1-3,NA,NA,TRBV9,TGTGCCAGCAGCCGGGATGAGCGCACCATATATTTT,CASSRDERTIYF
TRBJ1-5,NA,NA,TRBV2,TGTGCCAGCAGGCAGGGCGGCAATCAGCCCCAGCATTTT,CASRQGGNQPQHF
TRBJ1-4,NA,NA,TRBV5-1,TGCGCCAGCAGCTTGGAGGGAGCTGAAAAACTGTTTTTT,CASSLEGAEKLFF